The 3 T cell receptor beta chains listed next were all sequenced from one sample in a study of human T cells and chemical hapten exposure. Sample time point: pre-sensitization, week 0. Described treatment: therapeutic diphenylcyclopropenone sensitization with weekly scalp DPC. TCRdb re-called the RACE reads with MiXCR, one entry per CDR3 protein. Here the sample spans approximately 320,000 distinct CDR3 sequences, 5.5% being singletons. The sample consisted of whole blood, taken in connection with sensitization to the hapten diphenylcyclopropenone (DPC). These receptors were collected from a woman aged 18-29 years with alopecia areata. Some clones in this sample may be carry-over from other donors' samples.

This clonotype was counted a few times. The chain joins TRBV27 to TRBJ2-3; the match to TRBD1 covers 10 bases. CDR1 and CDR2 from the germline V gene are MNHEY and SMNVEV (reference sequence). The CDR3 is 15 residues long. With 8 bases clipped from V and 2 bases from J, the junction kept 7 bases outside the gene matches. The CDR3 DNA reads as TGTGCCAGCCGAGCGGGGACAGGGGTCACAGATACGCAGTATTTT. This gives the protein CASRAGTGVTDTQYF.

The J gene is TRBJ1-2, the V gene TRBV4-1; D is possibly TRBD1 (6 bases). Germline values: CDR1 MGHRA, CDR2 YSYEKL. The germline V and J ends were trimmed by 5 bases and 4 bases, with 14 bases remaining between them. The length of the CDR3 is 14 residues. The DNA of the CDR3 is TGCGCCAGCAGCGCAGGGGTCCTAGCCTATGGCTACACCTTC. Protein: CASSAGVLAYGYTF.

The rearrangement links TRBV2 to TRBJ2-2; D uncertain. Germline-derived CDR1 and CDR2 are SNHLY and FYNNEI. V lost 1 base and J 3 bases, leaving 9 bases between the germline ends. CDR3 length: 15 amino acids. The CDR3, as DNA: TGTGCCAGCAGTGAAGGAAACCCCGACACCGGGGAGCTGTTTTTT. Translated: CASSEGNPDTGELFF.